This entry describes one T cell receptor beta chain. No antigen is known for it. Base qualities are not recorded, but no much larger clone differs from it by a single base. This entry comes from a study of blood T cells in healthy people across ages (dated by TCRdb to between 2015 and 2016). A note on the overall study: In model experiments, template switching captured about one uniquely barcoded TCR beta cDNA molecule for every two T cells. To track age-related changes in TCR beta repertoire diversity, the study relied on deep sequencing normalized with unique cDNA molecular identifiers. The donors were divided into four age groups: young (average around 16 years), middle-aged (roughly 42), aged (roughly 66) and long-lived (about 84). To avoid experimental bias, donors of different ages were distributed randomly across sequencing lanes. The study analyzed two additional independent replicas of 1 million unique cDNA reads from the same blood draw for two donors, one aged 18 to 30 and one aged 80 or older.

V and J are trimmed by 6 bases and 6 bases, and the gene matches miss 12 bases of the junction. From the germline V gene, CDR1 is MDHEN and CDR2 is SYDVKM. The CDR3 sequence holds 16 residues, the cysteine and phenylalanine included. Only the CDR3 region is kept as DNA, spanning 48 bases read in frame from base 1. Receptors were amplified or captured by 5' RACE. Sequencing instrument: Illumina HiSeq 2500. The second PCR ran for roughly 7 to 11 cycles and used a J-beta primer mix along with a sample-barcoded 5' primer. A unique molecular identifier was introduced onto each TCR beta cDNA molecule by a template-switch 5' adaptor carrying 12 random nucleotides. Each sample yielded at least 3 million CDR3-containing paired-end reads. First-strand cDNA was synthesized from all RNA with the Mint cDNA synthesis kit, primed by a TRBC-specific oligonucleotide. Following uracil-DNA glycosylase treatment, all cDNA underwent a first 18-cycle PCR with the universal primers M1SS and BC2_uni_R. Per the original workflow: For normalization, 1 million high-quality reads were randomly selected from each sample, with every read carrying a distinct molecular identifier. Reads sharing molecular identifiers were discarded rather than binned into consensus sequences. MiTCR, run with a Q25 quality threshold and the strictest error-elimination algorithm, handled CDR3 identification, clonotype clustering and error correction. A nonparametric unseen species model with Euler transformation was used to estimate a lower bound on total TCR beta diversity. TCRdb cleaned the public reads at Q25 with fastp, built clones with MiXCR and kept in-frame beta chains. Every entry covers one CDR3 protein and lists the most common genes and DNA from its rows. The V and J calls follow TCRdb's processing rather than the paper's. The sample table contains about 1.4 million distinct CDR3 sequences; only one count was recorded for almost 60% of them. The leading ten clones occupy over 6.5% of the sample.

The 35 to 40 donors, aged about 6 to 95 years, were systemically healthy Caucasian individuals from Russia. Roughly 9.5 milliliters of peripheral blood were drawn from each donor into EDTA-treated Vacutainer tubes. Ficoll-Paque density-gradient centrifugation was used to isolate PBMCs, with at least 6.5 million per sample. Total RNA, at least 5 micrograms per sample, was extracted from PBMCs with Trizol reagent. The percentages of naive CD45RAhigh/CD27high T cells were determined by flow cytometry on a PBMC aliquot from every donor. The investigation overall reported the following: Because donor CMV infection status was unknown, age-related changes in expanded clonotypes were potentially confounded. Estimates of total diversity from one million sequenced T cells were regarded as lower bounds and underestimates. The percentage of naive T cells measured by flow cytometry correlated strongly with observed TCR beta diversity. Bulk unsorted PBMC profiling prevented conclusive comparison of naive and antigen-experienced compartments. Observed TCR beta diversity per million T cells fell roughly linearly with age, and a significant reduction was already apparent by age about 38. Compared with the aged group, the long-lived group had more naive CD4+ T cells, fewer expanded clones and increased TCR diversity, a pattern suggesting age selection.

Sample: blood. The V gene is TRBV28 and the J gene is TRBJ2-3; TRBD1 lines up with 10 middle nucleotides. The sequence derives from a man aged 18-30 years in good health. CDR3 sequence: CASSTGTGDPGDTQYF. Here is the DNA: TGTGCCAGCAGCACGGGGACAGGGGACCCCGGGGATACGCAGTATTTT.